This TCR beta chain was identified during a study of OX40 agonist ivuxolimab in advanced cancers. Whole-study context: Prior anti-PD-1, anti-PD-L1 or anti-CTLA-4 therapy was allowed; approximately 40% had some.

Measured with immunoSEQ multiplex PCR; TCRdb has only the in-frame clones, and not every one. The sample lists tens of thousands of clones, 81% occurring once. The source of this sequence is an adult with an advanced solid tumor such as melanoma, head and neck, liver or kidney cancer. Sequencing used CD4+ or CD8+ T cells sorted from blood, obtained in a trial of the OX40 agonist ivuxolimab.

Written as DNA, the CDR3 is TGTGCCACCAGCAGAACCGTCGGGACAGGGGACCTGAACACTGAAGCTTTCTTT. This translates into CATSRTVGTGDLNTEAFF. V gene TRBV15 combines with J gene TRBJ1-1; 10 bases align to TRBD1. Germline V lookup: CDR1 LNHNV, CDR2 YYDKDF (reference sequence). Trimming at V came to 2 bases and at J to 0 bases, leaving 9 bases not matched to a gene. This CDR3 has 18 amino acids.